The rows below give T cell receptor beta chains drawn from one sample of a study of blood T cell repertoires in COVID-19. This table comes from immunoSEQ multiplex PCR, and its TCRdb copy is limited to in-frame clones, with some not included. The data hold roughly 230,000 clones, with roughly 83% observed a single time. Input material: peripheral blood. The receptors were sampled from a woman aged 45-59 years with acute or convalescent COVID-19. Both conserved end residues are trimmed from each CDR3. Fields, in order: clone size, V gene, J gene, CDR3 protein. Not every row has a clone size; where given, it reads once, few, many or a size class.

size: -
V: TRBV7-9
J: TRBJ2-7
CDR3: ASSLRDREGDEQY

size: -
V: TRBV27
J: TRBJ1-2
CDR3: ASSPRVSGGYT

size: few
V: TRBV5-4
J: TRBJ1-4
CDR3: ASSPGTGLLREKLF

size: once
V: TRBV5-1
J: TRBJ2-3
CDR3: ASSLRLAGVTDTQY

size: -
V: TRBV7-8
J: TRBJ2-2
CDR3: ASSLVGSGNTGELF

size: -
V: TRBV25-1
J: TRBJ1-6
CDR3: ASSEYSLTGSPLH

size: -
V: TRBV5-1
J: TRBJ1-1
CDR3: ASSPQGLTTEAF

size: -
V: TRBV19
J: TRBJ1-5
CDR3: ASSERGRDQPQH

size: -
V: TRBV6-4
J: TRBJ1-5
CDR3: ASSYEDRHPRNQPQH

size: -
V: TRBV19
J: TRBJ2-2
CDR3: ASSMDRSNTGELF

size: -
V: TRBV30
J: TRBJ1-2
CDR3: AWSVQGVGT

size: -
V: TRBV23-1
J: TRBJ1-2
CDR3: ASSHPPATGEEVYT

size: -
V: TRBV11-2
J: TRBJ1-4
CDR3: ASSLAGTGGEKLF

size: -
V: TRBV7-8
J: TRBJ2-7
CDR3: ASSLTDSYEQY

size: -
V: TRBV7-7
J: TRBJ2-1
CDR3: ASSTGLENEQF

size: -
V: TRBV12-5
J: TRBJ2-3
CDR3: ASGLGQIDTQY

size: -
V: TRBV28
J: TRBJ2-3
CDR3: ASSLGGWSVTDTQY

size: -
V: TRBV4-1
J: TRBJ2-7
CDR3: ASSLEDTGVQY

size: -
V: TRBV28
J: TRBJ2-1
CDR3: ASSGGTGAGHYNEQF

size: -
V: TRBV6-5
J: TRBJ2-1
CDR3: ASSTSGSVNEQF

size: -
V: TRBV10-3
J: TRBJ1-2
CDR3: AISDWSDSYGYT

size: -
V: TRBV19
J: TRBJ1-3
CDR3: ASSELHTIY

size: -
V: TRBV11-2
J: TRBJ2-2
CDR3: ARSWGGRGTGELF

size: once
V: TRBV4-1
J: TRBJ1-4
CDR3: ASRGRGPEKLF

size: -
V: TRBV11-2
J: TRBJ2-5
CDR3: ASSSRQGGETQY

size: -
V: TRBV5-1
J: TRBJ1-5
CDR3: ASSLGSRQPQH

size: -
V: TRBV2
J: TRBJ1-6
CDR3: ASSGPGLPDNSPLH

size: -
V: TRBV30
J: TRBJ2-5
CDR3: AWSVGLAGGGETQY

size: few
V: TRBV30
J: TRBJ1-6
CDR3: AGTSEVGSPLH

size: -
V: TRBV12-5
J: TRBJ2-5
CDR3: ASGLVRPGGETQY

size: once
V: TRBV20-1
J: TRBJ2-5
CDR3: SASTGASRETQY

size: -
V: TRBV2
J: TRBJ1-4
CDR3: ASSESDRAYEKLF

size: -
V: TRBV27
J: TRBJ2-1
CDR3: ASSNGALRGRNEQF

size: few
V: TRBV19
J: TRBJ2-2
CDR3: ASRTVLNTGELF

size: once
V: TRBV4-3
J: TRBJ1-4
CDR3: ASSQVNREKLF